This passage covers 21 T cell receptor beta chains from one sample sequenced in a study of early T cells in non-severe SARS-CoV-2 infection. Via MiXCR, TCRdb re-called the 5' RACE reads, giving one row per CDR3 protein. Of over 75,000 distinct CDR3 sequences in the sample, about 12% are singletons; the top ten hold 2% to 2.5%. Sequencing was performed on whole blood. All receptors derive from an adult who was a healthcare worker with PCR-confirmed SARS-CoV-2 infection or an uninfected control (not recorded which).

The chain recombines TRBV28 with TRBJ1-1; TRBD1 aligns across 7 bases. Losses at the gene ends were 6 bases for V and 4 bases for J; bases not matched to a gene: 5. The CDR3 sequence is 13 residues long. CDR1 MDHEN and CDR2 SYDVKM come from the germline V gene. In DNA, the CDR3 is TGTGCCAGCAGAGGACACAGGGGCACTGAAGCTTTCTTT. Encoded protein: CASRGHRGTEAFF.

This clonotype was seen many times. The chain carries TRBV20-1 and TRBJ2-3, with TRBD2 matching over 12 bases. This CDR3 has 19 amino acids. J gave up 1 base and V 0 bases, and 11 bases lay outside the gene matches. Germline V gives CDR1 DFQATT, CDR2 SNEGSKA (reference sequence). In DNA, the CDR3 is TGCAGTGCTAGAGATGGGGCTAGCGGGGGGGCATTAGGCACAGATACGCAGTATTTT. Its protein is CSARDGASGGALGTDTQYF.

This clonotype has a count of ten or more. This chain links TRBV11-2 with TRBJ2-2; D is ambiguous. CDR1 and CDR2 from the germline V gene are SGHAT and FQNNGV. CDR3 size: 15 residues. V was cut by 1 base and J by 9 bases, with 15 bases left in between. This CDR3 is CASSLGAAATRELFF. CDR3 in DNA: TGTGCCAGCAGCTTAGGGGCGGCGGCGACGCGGGAGCTGTTTTTT.

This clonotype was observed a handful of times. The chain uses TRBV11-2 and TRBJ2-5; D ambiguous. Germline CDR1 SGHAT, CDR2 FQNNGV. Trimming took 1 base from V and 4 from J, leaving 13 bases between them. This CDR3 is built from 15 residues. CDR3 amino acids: CASSLGPGNVETQYF. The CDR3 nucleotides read TGTGCCAGCAGCTTAGGTCCCGGTAATGTAGAGACCCAGTACTTC.

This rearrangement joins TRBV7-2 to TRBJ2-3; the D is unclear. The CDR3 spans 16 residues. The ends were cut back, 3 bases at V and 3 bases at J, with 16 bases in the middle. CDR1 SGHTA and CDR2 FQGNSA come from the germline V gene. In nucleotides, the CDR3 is TGTGCCAGCAGCTTCGGGCATCCCCGTTCAACAGATACGCAGTATTTT. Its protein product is CASSFGHPRSTDTQYF.

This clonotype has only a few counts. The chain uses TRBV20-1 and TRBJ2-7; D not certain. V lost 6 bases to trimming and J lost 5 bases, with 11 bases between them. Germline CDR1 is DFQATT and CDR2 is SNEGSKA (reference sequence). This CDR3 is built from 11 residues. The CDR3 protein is CSAGDYDEQYF. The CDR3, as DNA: TGCAGTGCCGGCGATTATGACGAGCAGTACTTC.

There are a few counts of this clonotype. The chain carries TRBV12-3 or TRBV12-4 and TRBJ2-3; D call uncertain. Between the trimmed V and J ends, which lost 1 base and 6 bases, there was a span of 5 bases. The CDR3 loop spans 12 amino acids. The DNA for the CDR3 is TGTGCCAGCAGTTTAGTGGAGGATACGCAGTATTTT. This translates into CASSLVEDTQYF.

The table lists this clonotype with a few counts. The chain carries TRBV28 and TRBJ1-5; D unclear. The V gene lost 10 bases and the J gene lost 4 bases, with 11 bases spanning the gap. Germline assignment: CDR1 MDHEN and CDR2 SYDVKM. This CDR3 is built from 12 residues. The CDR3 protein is CATRVPNQPQHF. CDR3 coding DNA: TGTGCCACCCGGGTTCCGAATCAGCCCCAGCATTTT.

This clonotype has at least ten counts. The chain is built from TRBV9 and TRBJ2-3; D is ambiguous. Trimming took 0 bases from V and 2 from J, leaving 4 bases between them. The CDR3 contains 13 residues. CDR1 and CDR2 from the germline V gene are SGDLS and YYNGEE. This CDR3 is CASSVGLTDTQYF. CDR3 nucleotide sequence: TGTGCCAGCAGCGTAGGCCTCACAGATACGCAGTATTTT.

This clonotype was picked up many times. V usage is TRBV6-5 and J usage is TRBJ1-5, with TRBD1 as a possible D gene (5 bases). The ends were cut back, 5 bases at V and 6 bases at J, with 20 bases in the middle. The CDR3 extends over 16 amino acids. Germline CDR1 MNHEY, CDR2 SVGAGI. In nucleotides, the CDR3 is TGTGCCAGCAGTCCGTCTATTGGGGGGGGAGTTCAGCCCCAGCATTTT. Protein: CASSPSIGGGVQPQHF.

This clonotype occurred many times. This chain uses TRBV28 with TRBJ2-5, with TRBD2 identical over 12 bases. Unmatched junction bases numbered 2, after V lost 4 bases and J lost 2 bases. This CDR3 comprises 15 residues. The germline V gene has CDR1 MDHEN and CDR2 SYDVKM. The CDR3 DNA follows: TGTGCCAGCAGTTCGCTAGCGGGGGGGCAAGAGACCCAGTACTTC. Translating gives CASSSLAGGQETQYF.

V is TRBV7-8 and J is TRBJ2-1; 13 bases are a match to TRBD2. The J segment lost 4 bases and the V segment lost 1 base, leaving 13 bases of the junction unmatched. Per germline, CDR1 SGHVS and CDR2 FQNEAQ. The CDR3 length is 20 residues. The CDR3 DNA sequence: TGTGCCAGCAGCTTAGAAGCCGCGGGACTAGCGGGGAATAGGTACAATGAGCAGTTCTTC. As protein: CASSLEAAGLAGNRYNEQFF.

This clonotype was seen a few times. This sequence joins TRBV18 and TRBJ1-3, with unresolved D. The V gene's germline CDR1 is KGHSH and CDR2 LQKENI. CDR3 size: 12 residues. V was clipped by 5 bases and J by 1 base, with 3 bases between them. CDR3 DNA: TGTGCCAGCTCAGAATCTGGAAACACCATATATTTT. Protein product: CASSESGNTIYF.

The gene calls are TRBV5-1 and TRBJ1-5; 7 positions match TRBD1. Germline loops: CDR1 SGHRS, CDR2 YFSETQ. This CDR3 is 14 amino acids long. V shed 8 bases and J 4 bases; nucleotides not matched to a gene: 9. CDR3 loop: CASTPTGANQPQHF. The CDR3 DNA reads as TGCGCCAGTACCCCTACAGGGGCGAATCAGCCCCAGCATTTT.

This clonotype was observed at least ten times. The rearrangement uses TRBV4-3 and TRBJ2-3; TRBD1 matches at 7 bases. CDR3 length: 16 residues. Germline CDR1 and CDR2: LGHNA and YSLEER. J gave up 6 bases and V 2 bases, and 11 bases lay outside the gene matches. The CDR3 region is CASSQREGTVVDTQYF. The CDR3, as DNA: TGCGCCAGCAGCCAACGCGAGGGGACAGTAGTGGATACGCAGTATTTT.

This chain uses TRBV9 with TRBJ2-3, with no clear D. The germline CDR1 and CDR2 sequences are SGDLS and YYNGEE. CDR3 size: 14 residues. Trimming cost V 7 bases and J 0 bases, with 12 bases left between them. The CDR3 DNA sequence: TGTGCCAGCGGGCGTAGAGCCAGCACAGATACGCAGTATTTT. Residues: CASGRRASTDTQYF.

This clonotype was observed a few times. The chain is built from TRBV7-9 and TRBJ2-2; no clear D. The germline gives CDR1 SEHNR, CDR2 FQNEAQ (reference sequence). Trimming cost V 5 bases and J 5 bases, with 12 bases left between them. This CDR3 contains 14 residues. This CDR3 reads CASSPLDGTGELFF. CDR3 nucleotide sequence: TGTGCCAGCAGCCCTCTGGACGGAACCGGGGAGCTGTTTTTT.

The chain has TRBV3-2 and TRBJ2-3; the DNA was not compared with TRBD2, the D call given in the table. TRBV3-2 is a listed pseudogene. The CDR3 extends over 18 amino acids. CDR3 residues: CASSQGQLAGFTTDTQYF. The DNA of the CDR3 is TGTGCCAGCAGCCAAGGACAACTAGCGGGGTTTACCACAGATACGCAGTATTTT.

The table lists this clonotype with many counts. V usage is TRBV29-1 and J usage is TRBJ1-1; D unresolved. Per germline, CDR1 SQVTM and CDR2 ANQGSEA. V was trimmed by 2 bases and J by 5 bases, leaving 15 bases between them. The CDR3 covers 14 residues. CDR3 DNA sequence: TGCAGCGTTGAACGTCCGGGTCCGTGGACTGAAGCTTTCTTT. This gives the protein CSVERPGPWTEAFF.

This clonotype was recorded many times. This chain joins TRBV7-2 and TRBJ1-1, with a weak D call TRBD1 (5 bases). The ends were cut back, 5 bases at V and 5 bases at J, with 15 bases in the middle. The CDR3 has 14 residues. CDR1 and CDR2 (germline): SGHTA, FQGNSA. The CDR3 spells CASSRGWSGTEAFF. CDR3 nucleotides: TGTGCCAGCAGCCGGGGGTGGTCTGGGACTGAAGCTTTCTTT. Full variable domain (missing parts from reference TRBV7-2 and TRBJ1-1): GAGVSQSPSNKVTEKGKDVELRCDPISGHTALYWYRQSLGQGLEFLIYFQGNSAPDKSGLPSDRFSAERTGGSVSTLTIQRTQQEDSAVYLCASSRGWSGTEAFFGQGTRLTVV.

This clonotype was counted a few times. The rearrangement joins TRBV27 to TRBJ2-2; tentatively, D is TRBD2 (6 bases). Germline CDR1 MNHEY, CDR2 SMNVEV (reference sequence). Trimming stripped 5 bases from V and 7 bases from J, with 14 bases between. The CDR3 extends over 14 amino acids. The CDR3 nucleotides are TGTGCCAGCAGTCCCCTGGTCGGGAGCGGGGAGCTGTTTTTT. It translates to CASSPLVGSGELFF.